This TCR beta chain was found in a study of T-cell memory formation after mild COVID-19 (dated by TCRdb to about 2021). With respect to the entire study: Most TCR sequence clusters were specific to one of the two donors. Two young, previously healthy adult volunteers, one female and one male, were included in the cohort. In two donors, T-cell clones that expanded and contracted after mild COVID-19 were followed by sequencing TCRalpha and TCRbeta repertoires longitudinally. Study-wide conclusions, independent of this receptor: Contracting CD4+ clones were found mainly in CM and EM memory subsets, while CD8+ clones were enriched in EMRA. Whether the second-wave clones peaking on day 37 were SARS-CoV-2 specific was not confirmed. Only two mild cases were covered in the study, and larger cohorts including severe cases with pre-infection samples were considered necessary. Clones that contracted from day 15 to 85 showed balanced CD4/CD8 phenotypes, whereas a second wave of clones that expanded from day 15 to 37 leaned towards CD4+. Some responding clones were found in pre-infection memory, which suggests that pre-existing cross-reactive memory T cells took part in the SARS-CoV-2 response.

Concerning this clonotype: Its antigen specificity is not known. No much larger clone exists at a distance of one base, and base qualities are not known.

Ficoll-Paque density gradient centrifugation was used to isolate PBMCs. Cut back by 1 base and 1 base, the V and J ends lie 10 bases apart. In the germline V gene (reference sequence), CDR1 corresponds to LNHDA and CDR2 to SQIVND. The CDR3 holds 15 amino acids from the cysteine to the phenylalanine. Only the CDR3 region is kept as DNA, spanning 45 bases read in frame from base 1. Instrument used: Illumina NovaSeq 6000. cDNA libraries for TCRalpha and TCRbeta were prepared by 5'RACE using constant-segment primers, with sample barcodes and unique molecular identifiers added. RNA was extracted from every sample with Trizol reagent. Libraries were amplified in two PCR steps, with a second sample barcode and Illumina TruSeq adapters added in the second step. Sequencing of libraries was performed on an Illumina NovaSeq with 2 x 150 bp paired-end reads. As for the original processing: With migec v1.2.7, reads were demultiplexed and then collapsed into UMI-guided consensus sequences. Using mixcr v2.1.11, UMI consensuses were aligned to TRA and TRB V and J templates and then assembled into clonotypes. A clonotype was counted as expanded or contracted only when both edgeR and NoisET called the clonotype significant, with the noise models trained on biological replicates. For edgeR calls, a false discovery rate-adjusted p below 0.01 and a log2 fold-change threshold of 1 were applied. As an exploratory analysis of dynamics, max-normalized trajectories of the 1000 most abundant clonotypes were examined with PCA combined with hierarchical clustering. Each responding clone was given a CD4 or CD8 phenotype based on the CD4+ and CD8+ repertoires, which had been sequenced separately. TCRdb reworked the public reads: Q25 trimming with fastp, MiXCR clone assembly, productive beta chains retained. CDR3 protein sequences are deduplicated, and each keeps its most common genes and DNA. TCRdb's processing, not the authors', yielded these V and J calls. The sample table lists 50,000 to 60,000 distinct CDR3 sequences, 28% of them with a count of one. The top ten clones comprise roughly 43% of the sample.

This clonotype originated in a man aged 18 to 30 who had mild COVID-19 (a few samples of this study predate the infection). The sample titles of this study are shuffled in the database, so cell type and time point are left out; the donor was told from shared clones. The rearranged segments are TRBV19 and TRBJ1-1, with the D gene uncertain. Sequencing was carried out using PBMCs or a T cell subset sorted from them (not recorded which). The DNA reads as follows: TGTGCCAGTAGTATAGGGGCAGAGAGGAACACTGAAGCTTTCTTT. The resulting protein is CASSIGAERNTEAFF.